This TCR beta chain was captured in a study of T cells in Graves' hyperthyroidism and ophthalmopathy. Looking at the study overall: Peripheral blood sampling occurred at initial diagnosis, before any treatment. Study observations and caveats: Ophthalmopathy was separated from stable hyperthyroidism by a 13 V-J model.

This clonotype was seen repeatedly, ten times or more. Its antigen is not known. The TCR beta CDR3 regions underwent amplification using RNA transcripts as the source. The HTBI primer set drove a first-round RT-PCR of the TCR CDR3. TCRdb reprocessed the multiplex PCR reads via MiXCR and lists one record per CDR3 protein. Of roughly 420,000 distinct CDR3 sequences listed, more than 15% are singletons. With 7 bases removed from V and 0 bases from J, the gap between germline ends came to 5 bases. The CDR3 totals 12 residues. Germline lookup yields CDR1 SGHRS and CDR2 YFSETQ. The source material was blood. The chain links TRBV5-1 to TRBJ2-1; D uncertain. The TCR comes from a woman between 18 and 29 years old with Graves' hyperthyroidism. The CDR3 is CASADSYNEQFF. DNA for the CDR3: TGCGCCAGCGCGGACTCCTACAATGAGCAGTTCTTC.